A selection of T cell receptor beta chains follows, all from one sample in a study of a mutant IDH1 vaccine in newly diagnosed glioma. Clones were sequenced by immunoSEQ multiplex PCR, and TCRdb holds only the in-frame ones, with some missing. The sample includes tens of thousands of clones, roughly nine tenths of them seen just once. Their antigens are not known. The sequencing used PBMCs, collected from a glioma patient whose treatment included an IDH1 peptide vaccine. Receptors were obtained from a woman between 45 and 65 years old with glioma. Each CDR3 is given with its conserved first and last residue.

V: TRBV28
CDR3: CASKPGRKTNEKLFF

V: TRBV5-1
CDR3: CAQSGEQYF

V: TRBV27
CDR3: CASRTHNSPLHF

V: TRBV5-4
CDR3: CASSPGTRTGELFF

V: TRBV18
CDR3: CASSPPRAEVYGYTF

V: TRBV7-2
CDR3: CASSDPRTAYGYTF

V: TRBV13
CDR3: CASSSGASWFGQFF

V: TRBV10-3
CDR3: CAISQTGGRDTQYF

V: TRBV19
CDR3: CASSITGGNTEAFF

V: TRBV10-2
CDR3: CASRDRAAIMNTEAFF

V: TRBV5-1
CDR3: CASSLAKTGSWNQPQHF

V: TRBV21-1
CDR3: CASSEPGGKTQYF

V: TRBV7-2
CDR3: CASSLAISSYNEQFF

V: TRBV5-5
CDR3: CASSLAVSTGNTIYF

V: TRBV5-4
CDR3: CASSLGQGANGQYF

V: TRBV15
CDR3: CATSRGESYEQFF

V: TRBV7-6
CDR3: CASSLGTVRSEAFF

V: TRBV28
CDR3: CASSPGGRDSNQPQHF

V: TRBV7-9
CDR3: CASNQNAVNYGYTF

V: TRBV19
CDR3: CASKTGHGIMNTEAFF

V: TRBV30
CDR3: CAWGGGTGQPQHF

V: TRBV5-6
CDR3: CASSLAPSGSLKNIQYF

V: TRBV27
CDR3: CASSLISGGEAFF

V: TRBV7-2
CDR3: CASSLNREVSSYGYTF

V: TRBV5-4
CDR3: CASSLDLRSGVQETQYF

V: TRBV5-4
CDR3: CASNWGGANEKLFF

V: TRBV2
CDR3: CASSEAGGLGNTIYF

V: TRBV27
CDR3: CASSPSYSLPRFF

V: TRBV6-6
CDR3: CASRRGEGTGELFF

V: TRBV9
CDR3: CASSPLGRESAWEKLFF

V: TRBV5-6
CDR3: CASRTGQSLWNYGYTF

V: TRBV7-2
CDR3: CASSPKPNRERRNGYTF

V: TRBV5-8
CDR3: CASSFTGGYFPNTEAFF

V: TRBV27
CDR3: CASSLNRGYGYTF

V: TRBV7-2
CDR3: CASSTRTGPETQYF

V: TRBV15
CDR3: CATSRDLLEQYF

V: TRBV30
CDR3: CAWTDTGSAPLHF

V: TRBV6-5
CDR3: CASRPFRGGYTF

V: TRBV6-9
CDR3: CASSGPPEAFF